These 10 T cell receptor beta chains share one sample of origin, sequenced in a study of PD-1 blockade in mismatch repair-deficient tumors. Generated by immunoSEQ multiplex PCR, the TCRdb table keeps only in-frame clones and is missing some. The data contain 45,000 to 55,000 clones, roughly 80% of them seen just once; the ten biggest clones take up 7% to 8.5%. The sample here was peripheral blood, taken roughly 21 weeks after starting pembrolizumab. Every receptor here comes from an adult with mismatch repair-deficient cancer.

This clone was picked up one time. The chain combines TRBV25-1 with TRBJ1-4, with D possibly TRBD1 on 5 matching bases. The CDR3 runs to 14 residues. V was clipped by 3 bases and J by 4 bases, with 9 bases between them. From germline, CDR1 is MGHDK and CDR2 SYGVNS. The CDR3 here is CASSDDSFNEKLFF. In DNA, the CDR3 is TGTGCCAGCAGTGACGACAGCTTTAATGAAAAACTGTTTTTT.

The chain employs TRBV23-1 and TRBJ2-2, with 7 nucleotides matching TRBD1. TRBV23-1 is reported as an ORF; its role is uncertain. This CDR3 has 19 residues. J gave up 3 bases and V 7 bases, and 20 bases lay outside the gene matches. CDR3 in DNA: TGCGCCAGCATGGGGCTAGCAGTGACAGGGAGAGGTGACACCGGGGAGCTGTTTTTT. It encodes CASMGLAVTGRGDTGELFF.

The chain is built from TRBV30 and TRBJ1-5, with D possibly TRBD1 on 6 matching bases. V was shortened by 5 bases and J by 0 bases, with 23 bases between the two germline ends. This CDR3 region has 18 residues. The germline V gene has CDR1 GTSNPN and CDR2 SVGIG (reference sequence). In nucleotides, the CDR3 is TGTGCCTGGGTGGTGGGGGGCCGCGGGACCTATAGCAATCAGCCCCAGCATTTT. Protein sequence: CAWVVGGRGTYSNQPQHF.

The CDR3 DNA reads as TGTGCCAGCAGCTTAGCTCGGGGATTCAATCAGCCCCAGCATTTT. Translation gives CASSLARGFNQPQHF. V gene TRBV7-2 combines with J gene TRBJ1-5; D is uncertain. V shed 0 bases and J shed 3 bases, with 9 bases lying between them. CDR3 length: 15 residues. The V gene's germline CDR1 is SGHTA and CDR2 FQGNSA.

This clone was picked up a small number of times. This chain joins TRBV28 and TRBJ2-3; 10 nucleotides agree with TRBD2. In germline, CDR1 is MDHEN, CDR2 SYDVKM. This CDR3 comprises 15 residues. J was trimmed by 7 bases and V by 4 bases; bases with no gene match: 8. The CDR3 nucleotides read TGTGCCAGCAGTTCGAAGCGGGAGGGCCCCTATACGCAGTATTTT. Protein: CASSSKREGPYTQYF.

This CDR3 reads CASSFSAGQGANEQFF. DNA of the CDR3: TGTGCCAGCAGCTTCTCGGCTGGGCAGGGAGCGAATGAGCAGTTCTTC. The V call is TRBV5-4, the J call TRBJ2-1; the D gene could be TRBD1 or TRBD2 (5 bases each). Germline V lookup: CDR1 SGHNT, CDR2 YYREEE (reference sequence). V lost 2 bases and J 7 bases, leaving 19 bases between the germline ends. The CDR3 length is 16 residues.

V gene TRBV11-3 combines with J gene TRBJ1-3; 9 nucleotides line up with TRBD1. J lost 3 bases, V lost 5 bases, and 8 bases had no gene match. Germline CDR1 reads SGHNT; CDR2 reads YENEEA. This CDR3 has 16 amino acids. In nucleotides, the CDR3 is TGTGCCAGCAGCGCCCGCGGACAGGGGAGTGGAAACACCATATATTTT. This translates into CASSARGQGSGNTIYF. The complete variable domain, with remaining parts taken from reference TRBV11-3 and TRBJ1-3, reads EAGVVQSPRYKIIEKKQPVAFWCNPISGHNTLYWYLQNLGQGPELLIRYENEEAVDDSQLPKDRFSAERLKGVDSTLKIQPAELGDSAVYLCASSARGQGSGNTIYFGEGSWLTVV.

The gene calls are TRBV19 and TRBJ2-5; tentative D call: TRBD1 (7 bases). The DNA end favors TRBJ2-7, so the J call may be wrong. Germline V gene data show CDR1 as LNHDA and CDR2 as SQIVND (reference sequence). The CDR3 has 15 residues. The CDR3 DNA sequence: TGTGCCAGTAGTAGAGGACAGGAGGGCTTCTACGAGCAGTACTTC. It specifies CASSRGQEGFYEQYF.

This clone was counted a few times. The chain employs TRBV11-2 and TRBJ2-3; 8 bases match TRBD2. The CDR3 is 18 amino acids. The germline CDR1 and CDR2 sequences are SGHAT and FQNNGV. Unmatched junction bases numbered 11, after V lost 1 base and J lost 2 bases. This CDR3 reads CASSLGAGVNRLTDTQYF. CDR3 nucleotides: TGTGCCAGCAGCTTAGGAGCGGGAGTAAACCGACTCACAGATACGCAGTATTTT.

The gene calls are TRBV4-1 and TRBJ2-3; D remains unclear. Trimming removed 0 bases from V and 2 bases from J, with 6 bases in between. The CDR3 consists of 14 residues. Germline V gives CDR1 MGHRA, CDR2 YSYEKL. The DNA of the CDR3 is TGCGCCAGCAGCCAAGAGCCAGTCACAGATACGCAGTATTTT. Translation: CASSQEPVTDTQYF.